These 9 T cell receptor beta chains came from one sample sequenced in a study of identical twins. TCRdb re-called the 5' RACE reads with MiXCR, one entry per CDR3 protein. Found here are about 340,000 distinct CDR3 sequences, 9% to 15% of them singletons; the top ten hold around 7.8%. This sample also appeared in a second study, on yellow fever vaccine responses in identical twins.

Sequenced material: CD8+ T cells sorted from blood. The receptors derive from a woman between 18 and 29 years old in good health.

V usage is TRBV18 and J usage is TRBJ1-5; 9 bases are shared with TRBD1. The junction had 5 bases not matched to a gene; V was cut back by 2 bases and J by 6 bases. The germline V gene has CDR1 KGHSH and CDR2 LQKENI. CDR3 length: 15 amino acids. The CDR3 loop reads CASSPDGDRAQPQHF. CDR3 DNA sequence: TGTGCCAGCTCACCAGATGGGGACAGGGCTCAGCCCCAGCATTTT.

This clonotype has just a few counts. The rearrangement joins TRBV15 to TRBJ2-5; TRBD2 might be the D (5 bases). The length of the CDR3 is 14 residues. Germline-derived CDR1 and CDR2 are LNHNV and YYDKDF (reference sequence). V shed 0 bases and J shed 5 bases, with 10 bases lying between them. CDR3 protein: CATSRDLGSETQYF. The CDR3 DNA reads as TGTGCCACCAGCAGAGATCTGGGGAGCGAGACCCAGTACTTC.

This clonotype was found a few times. V gene TRBV9 combines with J gene TRBJ2-1, with D perhaps TRBD1 (5 bases). Trimming took off 0 bases at V and 3 bases at J, with 10 bases between the two ends. This CDR3 is built from 15 residues. Germline values: CDR1 SGDLS, CDR2 YYNGEE. This chain's CDR3 is CASSVDAQGYNEQFF. CDR3 sequence (DNA): TGTGCCAGCAGCGTAGACGCCCAGGGCTACAATGAGCAGTTCTTC.

A few counts support this clonotype. This chain uses TRBV9 with TRBJ2-5; 12 bases map to TRBD2. Looked up from germline, CDR1 is SGDLS and CDR2 is YYNGEE. This CDR3 has 16 amino acids. The junction had 8 bases not matched to a gene; V was cut back by 3 bases and J by 5 bases. The CDR3 bases are TGTGCCAGCAGCGCCCTAGCGGGGGGGCAGGGCGAGACCCAGTACTTC. It specifies CASSALAGGQGETQYF.

This clonotype was seen more than once but under ten times. The rearrangement uses TRBV24-1 and TRBJ2-5, with TRBD2 matching over 7 bases. Germline V lookup: CDR1 KGHDR, CDR2 SFDVKD. J was trimmed by 4 bases and V by 3 bases; bases with no gene match: 19. This CDR3 region has 19 residues. The CDR3 protein is CATSDPPGGSGGEGETQYF. The CDR3 DNA follows: TGTGCCACCAGTGATCCCCCGGGGGGTAGCGGCGGAGAGGGAGAGACCCAGTACTTC.

The V gene is TRBV4-1, the J gene TRBJ2-7; 7 positions agree with TRBD2. Germline V CDR1 and CDR2: MGHRA, YSYEKL. The CDR3 is made up of 14 amino acids. V lost 1 base and J lost 4; bases outside the gene matches: 4. CDR3 coding DNA: TGCGCCAGCAGCCAAGCCGGGAGGATGTACGAGCAGTACTTC. It translates to CASSQAGRMYEQYF.

The V call is TRBV4-1, the J call TRBJ2-5; D remains ambiguous. The length of the CDR3 is 16 residues. V was clipped by 5 bases and J by 2 bases, with 18 bases between them. CDR1 MGHRA and CDR2 YSYEKL come from the germline V gene. The CDR3 DNA reads as TGCGCCAGCAGCTCGAACGGCCAGGAAGCGCAAGAGACCCAGTACTTC. It translates to CASSSNGQEAQETQYF.

This sequence joins TRBV4-1 and TRBJ1-2; TRBD1 aligns across 8 bases. In germline, CDR1 is MGHRA, CDR2 YSYEKL. Germline trimming cut 1 base from V and 8 bases from J; bases unmatched to any gene: 9. The CDR3 loop spans 15 amino acids. CDR3 residues: CASSQVGQGAGGYTF. In DNA form, the CDR3 reads TGCGCCAGCAGCCAAGTCGGCCAGGGGGCTGGGGGCTACACCTTC.

The rearrangement joins TRBV4-1 to TRBJ2-3; D unresolved. This CDR3 spans 11 amino acids. Germline-derived CDR1 and CDR2 are MGHRA and YSYEKL. V lost 2 bases to trimming and J lost 6 bases, with 3 bases between them. The CDR3 loop reads CASSQSDTQYF. The CDR3 bases are TGCGCCAGCAGCCAATCCGATACGCAGTATTTT.